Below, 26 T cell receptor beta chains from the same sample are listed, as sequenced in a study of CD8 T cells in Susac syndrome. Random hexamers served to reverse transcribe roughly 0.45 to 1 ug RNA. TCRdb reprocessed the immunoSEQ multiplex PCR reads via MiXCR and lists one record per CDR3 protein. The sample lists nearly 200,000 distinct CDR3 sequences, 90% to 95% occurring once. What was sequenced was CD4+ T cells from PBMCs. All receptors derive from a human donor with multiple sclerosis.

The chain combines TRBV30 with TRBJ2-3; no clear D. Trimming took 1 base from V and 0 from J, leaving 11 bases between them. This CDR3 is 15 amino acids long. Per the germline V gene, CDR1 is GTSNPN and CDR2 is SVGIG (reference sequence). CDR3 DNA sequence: TGTGCCTGGAGTGCCCAACGGCCGAGCACAGATACGCAGTATTTT. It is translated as CAWSAQRPSTDTQYF. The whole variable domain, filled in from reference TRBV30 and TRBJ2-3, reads SQTIHQWPATLVQPVGSPLSLECTVEGTSNPNLYWYRQAAGRGLQLLFYSVGIGQISSEVPQNLSASRPQDRQFILSSKKLLLSDSGFYLCAWSAQRPSTDTQYFGPGTRLTVL.

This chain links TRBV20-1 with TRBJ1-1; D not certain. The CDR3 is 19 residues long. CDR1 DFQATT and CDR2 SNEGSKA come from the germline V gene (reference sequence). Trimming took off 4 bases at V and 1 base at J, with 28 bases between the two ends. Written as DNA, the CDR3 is TGCAGTGCTACCAAGTGGGGTCGAGACCGGGATTGGGGGAACACTGAAGCTTTCTTT. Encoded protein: CSATKWGRDRDWGNTEAFF.

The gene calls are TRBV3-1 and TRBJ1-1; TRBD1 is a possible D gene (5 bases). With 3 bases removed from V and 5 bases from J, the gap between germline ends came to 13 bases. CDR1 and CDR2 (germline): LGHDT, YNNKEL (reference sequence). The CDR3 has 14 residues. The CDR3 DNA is TGTGCCAGCAGCCACCATGACAGAGGAACTGAAGCTTTCTTT. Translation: CASSHHDRGTEAFF.

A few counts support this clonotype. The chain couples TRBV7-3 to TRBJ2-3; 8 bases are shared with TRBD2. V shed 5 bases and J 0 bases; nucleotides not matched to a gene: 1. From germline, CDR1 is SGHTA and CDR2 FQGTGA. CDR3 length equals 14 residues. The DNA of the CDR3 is TGTGCCAGCAGCCCTAGCGGGAGCACAGATACGCAGTATTTT. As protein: CASSPSGSTDTQYF.

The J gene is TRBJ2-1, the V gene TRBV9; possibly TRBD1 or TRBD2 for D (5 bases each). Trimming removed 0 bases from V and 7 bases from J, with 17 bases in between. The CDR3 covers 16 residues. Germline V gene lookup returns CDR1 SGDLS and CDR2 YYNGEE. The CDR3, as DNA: TGTGCCAGCAGCGTAGCTCCCGGAGTCTGGGGGAATGAGCAGTTCTTC. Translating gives CASSVAPGVWGNEQFF.

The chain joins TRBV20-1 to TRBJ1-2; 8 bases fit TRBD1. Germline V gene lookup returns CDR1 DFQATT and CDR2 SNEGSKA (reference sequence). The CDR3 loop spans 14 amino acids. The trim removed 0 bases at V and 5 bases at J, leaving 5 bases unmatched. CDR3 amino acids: CSARDTDRGYGYTF. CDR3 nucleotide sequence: TGCAGTGCTAGAGATACTGACAGGGGATATGGCTACACCTTC.

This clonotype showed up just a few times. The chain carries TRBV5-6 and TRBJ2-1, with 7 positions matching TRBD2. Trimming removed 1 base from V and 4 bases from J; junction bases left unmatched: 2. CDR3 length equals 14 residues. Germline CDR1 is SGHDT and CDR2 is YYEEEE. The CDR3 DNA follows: TGTGCCAGCAGCTTGACGGGAGGTTACAATGAGCAGTTCTTC. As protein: CASSLTGGYNEQFF.

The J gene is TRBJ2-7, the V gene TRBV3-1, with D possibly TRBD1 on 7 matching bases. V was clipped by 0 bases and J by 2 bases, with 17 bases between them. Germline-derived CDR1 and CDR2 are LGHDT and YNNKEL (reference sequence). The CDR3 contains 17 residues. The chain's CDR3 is CASSQDLGGGGTYEQYF. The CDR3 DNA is TGTGCCAGCAGCCAAGATCTAGGGGGCGGAGGGACCTACGAGCAGTACTTC.

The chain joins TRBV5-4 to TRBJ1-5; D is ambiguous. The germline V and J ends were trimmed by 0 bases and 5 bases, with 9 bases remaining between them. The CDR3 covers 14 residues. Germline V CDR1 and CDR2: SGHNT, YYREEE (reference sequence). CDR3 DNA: TGTGCCAGCAGCTTGGGAGGGCCCGATCAGCCCCAGCATTTT. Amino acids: CASSLGGPDQPQHF.

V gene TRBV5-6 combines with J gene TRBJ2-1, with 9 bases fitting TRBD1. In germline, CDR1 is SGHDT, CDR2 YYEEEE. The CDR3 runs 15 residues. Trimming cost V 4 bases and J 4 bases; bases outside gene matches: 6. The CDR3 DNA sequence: TGTGCCAGCAGCGAAACCGGGACAGGGTACAATGAGCAGTTCTTC. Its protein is CASSETGTGYNEQFF.

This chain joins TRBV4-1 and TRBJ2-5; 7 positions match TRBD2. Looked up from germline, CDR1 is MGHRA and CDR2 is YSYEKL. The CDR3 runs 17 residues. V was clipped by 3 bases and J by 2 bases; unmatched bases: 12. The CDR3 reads CASSHRTTAGPQETQYF. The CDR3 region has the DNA TGCGCCAGCAGCCACAGGACGACAGCGGGACCACAAGAGACCCAGTACTTC.

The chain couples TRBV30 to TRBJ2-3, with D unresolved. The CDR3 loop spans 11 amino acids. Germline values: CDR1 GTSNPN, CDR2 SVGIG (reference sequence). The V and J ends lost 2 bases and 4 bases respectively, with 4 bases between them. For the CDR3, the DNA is TGTGCCTGGAGTTTGGCAGATACGCAGTATTTT. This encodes CAWSLADTQYF.

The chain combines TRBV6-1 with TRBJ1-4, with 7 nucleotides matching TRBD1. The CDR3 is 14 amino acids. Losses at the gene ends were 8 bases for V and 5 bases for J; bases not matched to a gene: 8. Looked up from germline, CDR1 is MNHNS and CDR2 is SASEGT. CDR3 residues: CASLSDRLNEKLFF. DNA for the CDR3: TGTGCCAGCCTATCGGACAGGCTAAATGAAAAACTGTTTTTT.

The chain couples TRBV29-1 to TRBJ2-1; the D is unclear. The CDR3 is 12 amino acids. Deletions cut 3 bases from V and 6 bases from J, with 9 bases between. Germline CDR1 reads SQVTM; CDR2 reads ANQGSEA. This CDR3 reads CSVDRTSNEQFF. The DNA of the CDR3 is TGCAGCGTTGACCGAACCAGCAATGAGCAGTTCTTC.

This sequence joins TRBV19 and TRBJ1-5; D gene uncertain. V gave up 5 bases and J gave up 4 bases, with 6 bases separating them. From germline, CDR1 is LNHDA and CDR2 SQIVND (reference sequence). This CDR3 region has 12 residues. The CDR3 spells CASSRHNQPQHF. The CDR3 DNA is TGTGCCAGTAGTCGCCATAATCAGCCCCAGCATTTT.

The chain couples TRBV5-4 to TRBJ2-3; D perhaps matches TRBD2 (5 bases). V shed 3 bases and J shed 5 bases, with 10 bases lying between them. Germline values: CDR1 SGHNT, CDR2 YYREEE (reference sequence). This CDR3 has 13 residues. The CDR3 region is CASSYERKDTQYF. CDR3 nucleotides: TGTGCCAGCAGCTACGAGCGGAAAGATACGCAGTATTTT.

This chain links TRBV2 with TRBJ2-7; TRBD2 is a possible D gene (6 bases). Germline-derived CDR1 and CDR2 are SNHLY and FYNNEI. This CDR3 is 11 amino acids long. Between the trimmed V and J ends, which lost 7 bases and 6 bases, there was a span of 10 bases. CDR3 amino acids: CASMEGVEQYF. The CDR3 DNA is TGTGCCAGCATGGAGGGCGTCGAGCAGTACTTC.

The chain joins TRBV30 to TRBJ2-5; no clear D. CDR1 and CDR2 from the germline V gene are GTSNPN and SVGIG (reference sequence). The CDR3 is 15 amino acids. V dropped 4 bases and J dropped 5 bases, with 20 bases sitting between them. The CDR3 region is CAWTPAPGSEETQYF. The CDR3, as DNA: TGTGCCTGGACTCCAGCCCCAGGATCGGAGGAGACCCAGTACTTC.

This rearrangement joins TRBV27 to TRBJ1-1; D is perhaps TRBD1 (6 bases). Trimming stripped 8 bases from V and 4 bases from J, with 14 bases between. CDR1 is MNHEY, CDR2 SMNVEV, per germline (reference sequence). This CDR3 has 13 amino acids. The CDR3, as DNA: TGTGCCAGCCAGGGGTGGGGAGCCACTGAAGCTTTCTTT. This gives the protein CASQGWGATEAFF.

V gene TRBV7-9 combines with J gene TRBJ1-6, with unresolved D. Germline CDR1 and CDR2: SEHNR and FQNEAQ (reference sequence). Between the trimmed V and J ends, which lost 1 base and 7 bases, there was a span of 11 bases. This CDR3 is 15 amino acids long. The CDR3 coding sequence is TGTGCCAGCAGCTTAGGTCGTTCCGACAATTCACCCCTCCACTTT. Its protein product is CASSLGRSDNSPLHF.

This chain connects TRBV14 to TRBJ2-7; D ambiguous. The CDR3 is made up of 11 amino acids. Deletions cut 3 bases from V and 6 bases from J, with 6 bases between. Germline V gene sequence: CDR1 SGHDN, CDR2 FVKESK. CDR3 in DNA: TGTGCCAGCAGCCACCTCGTCGAGCAGTACTTC. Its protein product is CASSHLVEQYF.

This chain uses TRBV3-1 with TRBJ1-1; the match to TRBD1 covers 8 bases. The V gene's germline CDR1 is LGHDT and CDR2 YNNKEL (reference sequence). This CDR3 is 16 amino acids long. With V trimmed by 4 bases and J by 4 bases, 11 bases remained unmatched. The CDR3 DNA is TGTGCCAGCAGCCTCGGGACAGGTCTATTCGGCACTGAAGCTTTCTTT. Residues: CASSLGTGLFGTEAFF. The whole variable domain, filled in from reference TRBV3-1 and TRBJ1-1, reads DTAVSQTPKYLVTQMGNDKSIKCEQNLGHDTMYWYKQDSKKFLKIMFSYNNKELIINETVPNRFSPKSPDKAHLNLHINSLELGDSAVYFCASSLGTGLFGTEAFFGQGTRLTVV.

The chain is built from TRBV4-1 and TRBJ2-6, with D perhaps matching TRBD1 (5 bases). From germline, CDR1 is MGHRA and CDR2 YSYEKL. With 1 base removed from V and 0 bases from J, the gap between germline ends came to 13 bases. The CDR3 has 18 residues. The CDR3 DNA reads TGCGCCAGCAGCCAAGGGCAGGGCCCTCTCTCTGGGGCCAACGTCCTGACTTTC. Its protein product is CASSQGQGPLSGANVLTF.

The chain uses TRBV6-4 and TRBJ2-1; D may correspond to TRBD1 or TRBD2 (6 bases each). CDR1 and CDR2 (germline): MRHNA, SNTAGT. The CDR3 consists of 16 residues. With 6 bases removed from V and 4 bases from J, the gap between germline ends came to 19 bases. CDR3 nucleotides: TGTGCCAGCAGCCGACTAGTAGGAGGGGGTTACAATGAGCAGTTCTTC. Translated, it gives CASSRLVGGGYNEQFF.

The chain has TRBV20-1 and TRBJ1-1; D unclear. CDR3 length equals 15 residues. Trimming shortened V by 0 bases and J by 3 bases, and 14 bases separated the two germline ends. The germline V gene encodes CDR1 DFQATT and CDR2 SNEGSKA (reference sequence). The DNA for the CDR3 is TGCAGTGCTAGAGATCCTGGCCAGTCCGACACTGAAGCTTTCTTT. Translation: CSARDPGQSDTEAFF.

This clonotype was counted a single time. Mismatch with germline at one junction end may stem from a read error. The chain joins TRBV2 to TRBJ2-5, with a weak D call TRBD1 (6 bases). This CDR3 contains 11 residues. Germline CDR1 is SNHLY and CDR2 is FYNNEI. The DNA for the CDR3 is TGTGCCAGCAGAGACCCCAGGGGCAGTAGGTTC. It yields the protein CASRDPRGSRF.